Listed below are T cell receptor beta chains from one sample, sequenced in a study of Graves' ophthalmopathy and Graves' hyperthyroidism. TCRdb re-derived calls from the multiplex PCR reads in MiXCR, one entry per CDR3 protein. The table shows some 350,000 distinct CDR3 sequences, with approximately 17% occurring only once. Sequencing was performed on peripheral blood. Receptor source: an adult woman with stable Graves' hyperthyroidism. Both conserved end residues are part of each CDR3. D genes are given only for firm matches. Size is stated for part of the rows, as once, few or many counts, or as a class when the clone is expanded.

D | J | size | V | DNA | CDR3
- | TRBJ1-5 | few | TRBV2 | TGTGCCAGCAGTGAATCCCGGAGCAATCAGCCCCAGCATTTT | CASSESRSNQPQHF
- | TRBJ1-5 | once | TRBV12-5 | TGTGCTAGTGGTTTGGCCCACACCAGACAGCATAGCAATCAGCCCCAGCATTTT | CASGLAHTRQHSNQPQHF
- | TRBJ2-7 | many | TRBV6-5 | TGTGCCAGCTGCCTCGGGGCTACCTACGAGCAGTACTTC | CASCLGATYEQYF
TRBD1 | TRBJ2-7 | many | TRBV29-1 | TGCAGCGTTGAGGGCAGGGGGTTCTACGAGCAGTACTTC | CSVEGRGFYEQYF
- | TRBJ1-1 | - | TRBV27 | TGTGCCAGCAGTCCGGGCTATAACACTGAAGCTTTCTTT | CASSPGYNTEAFF
- | TRBJ1-6 | many | TRBV25-1 | TGTGCCAGCAGTGTAGGATCACCCCTCCACTTT | CASSVGSPLHF
- | TRBJ1-3 | many | TRBV6-1 | TGTGCCAGCAGTGAACGGGGGACCAGACTAGCTGGAAACACCATATATTTT | CASSERGTRLAGNTIYF
- | TRBJ2-7 | many | TRBV28 | TGTGCCAGCAGTTTTAGAGCGGACGTTCCCTACGAGCAGTACTTC | CASSFRADVPYEQYF
- | TRBJ2-7 | - | TRBV20-1 | TGCAGTGCTAGCTCCTTCCCGGGCGAGCAGTACTTC | CSASSFPGEQYF
TRBD1 | TRBJ2-5 | many | TRBV4-1 | TGCGCCAGCAGCCAAGTGCAGGGGGCTAGGGTGGAGACCCAGTACTTC | CASSQVQGARVETQYF
- | TRBJ2-7 | - | TRBV27 | TGTGCCAGCAGCCCGTCTCCCGGACTATCCTACGAGCAGTACTTC | CASSPSPGLSYEQYF
TRBD1 | TRBJ2-7 | many | TRBV6-5 | TGTGCCAGCAGGTGGACAGGGGGCTACGAGCAGTACTTC | CASRWTGGYEQYF
- | TRBJ1-1 | many | TRBV12-3/TRBV12-4 | TGTGCCAGCAGTTTTCAGGAGAACACTGAAGCTTTCTTT | CASSFQENTEAFF
TRBD1 | TRBJ1-6 | once | TRBV6-2/TRBV6-3 | TGTGCCTCCACGGGACAGGAATATTCACCCCTCCACTTT | CASTGQEYSPLHF
- | TRBJ2-7 | many | TRBV28 | TGTGCCAGCAGTTTGGGAAGGGGCCGGCCGGGCGAGCAGTACTTC | CASSLGRGRPGEQYF
TRBD2 | TRBJ2-3 | few | TRBV19 | TGTGCCAGTACGGCTAGCGGGAGCACAGATACGCAGTATTTT | CASTASGSTDTQYF
- | TRBJ1-2 | many | TRBV6-5 | TGTGCCAGCAGTTACTCGGGGGTGCACTATGGCTACACCTTC | CASSYSGVHYGYTF
- | TRBJ2-4 | many | TRBV19 | TGTGCCAGCAAGGAACAGGGAGGTACCAAAAACATTCAGTACTTC | CASKEQGGTKNIQYF
- | TRBJ2-3 | - | TRBV9 | TGTGCCAGCAGCGTAGCCCCTATAGATACGCAGTATTTT | CASSVAPIDTQYF
- | TRBJ2-2 | many | TRBV9 | TGTGCCAGCAGCCAAGGACAGACGAACACCGGGGAGCTGTTTTTT | CASSQGQTNTGELFF
TRBD2 | TRBJ2-4 | - | TRBV5-6 | TGTGCCAGCAGCTCTCGCGGGAGGGAAAACATTCAGTACTTC | CASSSRGRENIQYF
- | TRBJ1-1 | many | TRBV30 | TGTGCCTGGAGTGCGCTGGGGCAGTCGAACACTGAAGCTTTCTTT | CAWSALGQSNTEAFF
TRBD1 | TRBJ1-5 | few | TRBV20-1 | TGCAGTGCTAGTAACTCCCGCACAGGGGATAGCAATCAGCCCCAGCATTTT | CSASNSRTGDSNQPQHF
TRBD1 | TRBJ1-2 | - | TRBV20-1 | TGCAGTGCTAGGGGGACGGACAGGGCGTTTGGAGGCTACACCTTC | CSARGTDRAFGGYTF
- | TRBJ2-7 | - | TRBV6-1 | TGTGCCAGCAGTGACCTACAGGGGGAGGGCTGGAACGAGCAGTACTTC | CASSDLQGEGWNEQYF
- | TRBJ2-7 | many | TRBV6-2/TRBV6-3 | TGTGCCAGCAGTTACAGGACTCCTGACGAGCAGTACTTC | CASSYRTPDEQYF
- | TRBJ2-7 | - | TRBV20-1 | TGCAGTGCTAGAGCTCGTGGGGGATTAAAGCAGTACTTC | CSARARGGLKQYF
- | TRBJ1-5 | - | TRBV6-1 | TGTGCCAGCAGTGCGGGGCCCGCCGTCAATCAGCCCCAGCATTTT | CASSAGPAVNQPQHF
- | TRBJ1-1 | many | TRBV5-5 | TGTGCCAGCAGCAAACTTAGGGGAGCGGACACTGAAGCTTTCTTT | CASSKLRGADTEAFF
TRBD2 | TRBJ2-5 | - | TRBV7-8 | TGTGCCAGCAGCTTAGTCCCGGGACTAGCGGGGGGGCCGGAGACCCAGTACTTC | CASSLVPGLAGGPETQYF
TRBD1 | TRBJ2-5 | - | TRBV15 | TGTGCCACCAGCAGGGCCGGGACAGGGTACCAAGAGACCCAGTACTTC | CATSRAGTGYQETQYF
TRBD2 | TRBJ2-5 | - | TRBV15 | TGTGCCACCAGCAGATCCCCCTCGGAGCGGGAAGGGACCCAGTACTTC | CATSRSPSEREGTQYF
- | TRBJ2-7 | - | TRBV6-1 | TGTGCCAGCAGGGGGGGACCGACCCCTCCCTACGAGCAGTACTTC | CASRGGPTPPYEQYF
- | TRBJ2-5 | - | TRBV9 | TGTGCCAGCAGCGTAGTAGGACAAAGAGGGGAGACCCAGTACTTC | CASSVVGQRGETQYF
- | TRBJ1-5 | once | TRBV10-3 | TGTGCCATCAGTGAGACCCCAGGATATAGCAATCAGCCCCAGCATTTT | CAISETPGYSNQPQHF
- | TRBJ1-1 | - | TRBV6-1 | TGTGCCAGCAGTGAAGGGTACGGGGCTTTCTTT | CASSEGYGAFF
TRBD2 | TRBJ2-7 | many | TRBV2 | TGTGCCAGCAGACAGGCCGGGGCGGGAGAGTACTTC | CASRQAGAGEYF
- | TRBJ2-7 | few | TRBV12-3/TRBV12-4 | TGTGCCAGCAGCCCGGGCCCCGGACCTGGGGAGCAGTACTTC | CASSPGPGPGEQYF
TRBD1 | TRBJ1-2 | many | TRBV12-3/TRBV12-4 | TGTGCCAGCAGAAACAGGGGAGGCAGCTATGGCTACACCTTC | CASRNRGGSYGYTF
- | TRBJ2-7 | many | TRBV5-1 | TGCGCCAGCAGCTTGGCCCTAACAGGTACCGAGCAGTACTTC | CASSLALTGTEQYF
- | TRBJ1-6 | many | TRBV12-3/TRBV12-4 | TGTGCCAGCACCAATGGGCCAAACTGGTCACCCCTCCACTTT | CASTNGPNWSPLHF
- | TRBJ1-2 | - | TRBV6-1 | TGTGCCAGCACCAAGATGGGAAATATAGGCTACACCTTC | CASTKMGNIGYTF
- | TRBJ1-6 | many | TRBV12-3/TRBV12-4 | TGTGCCAGCAGCCAAACAGGGTCGGGCTCACCCCTCCACTTT | CASSQTGSGSPLHF
- | TRBJ1-1 | many | TRBV29-1 | TGCAGCGTTGCACAGGGAGGGACTGAAGCTTTCTTT | CSVAQGGTEAFF
TRBD2 | TRBJ2-4 | few | TRBV5-6 | TGTGCCAGCAGCTTGGCTTCGGGACTAAAAAACATTCAGTACTTC | CASSLASGLKNIQYF
- | TRBJ2-7 | many | TRBV29-1 | TGCAGCGTTAACGGGGTGTACGAGCAGTACTTC | CSVNGVYEQYF
- | TRBJ2-7 | many | TRBV20-1 | TGCAGTGCTAGAGATCAGGCTAGCGCCTCCTACGAGCAGTACTTC | CSARDQASASYEQYF
TRBD1 | TRBJ1-1 | many | TRBV7-9 | TGTGCCAGCAGCCCACGCAGGATTGGACAGGGCTGGAACACTGAAGCTTTCTTT | CASSPRRIGQGWNTEAFF
- | TRBJ1-2 | - | TRBV9 | TGTGCCAGCAGAGAAGCGACAGTCGGGTATGGCTACACCTTC | CASREATVGYGYTF
- | TRBJ1-5 | many | TRBV19 | TGTGCCAGTAGCGACCGGCAGCCCCAGCATTTT | CASSDRQPQHF
- | TRBJ2-5 | many | TRBV11-2 | TGTGCCAGCGGAAAGGGGGGGGGACAAGAGACCCAGTACTTC | CASGKGGGQETQYF
- | TRBJ2-3 | many | TRBV6-1 | TGTGCCAGCCTGAGTGCAGATACGCAGTATTTT | CASLSADTQYF
TRBD2 | TRBJ2-4 | - | TRBV2 | TGTGCCAGCAGTGAAAGGGCTAGCGGGATACTAGCCAAAAACATTAAGTACTTC | CASSERASGILAKNIKYF
TRBD1 | TRBJ1-5 | many | TRBV12-5 | TGTGCTAGTGGTTTGGAGACAGGGGTTTATGGGCCCCAGCATTTT | CASGLETGVYGPQHF
- | TRBJ1-3 | few | TRBV4-3 | TGCGCCAGCAGCCAAGGGGGAAAGGGTGATGCACGGCGAAGCTCTGGAAACACCATATATTTT | CASSQGGKGDARRSSGNTIYF
- | TRBJ2-5 | many | TRBV24-1 | TGTGCCACCAGTCGAGGAGAGACCCAGTACTTC | CATSRGETQYF